The clone carrying this T cell receptor beta chain occurred a few times. This entry belongs to a study of blood T cell repertoires in COVID-19. Under the authors' procedure: Amplifying reference gene primers gave estimates of nucleated cell counts. The data were produced by immunoSEQ multiplex PCR, yet TCRdb's version contains in-frame clones alone and is incomplete. V and J calls and clone size come straight from that table; D and trimming were deduced from the DNA. The sample has over 70,000 clones, 60% to 85% seen once. The CDR3 spans 16 residues. V was pared by 6 bases and J by 2 bases, with 17 bases between. The germline V gene has CDR1 MNHEY and CDR2 SMNVEV (reference sequence).

The receptor was isolated from a human donor in a cohort sampled during active COVID-19. The rearrangement uses TRBV27 and TRBJ2-1; D may be TRBD1 (6 bases). Sequences were obtained from peripheral blood. The CDR3 loop is CASRTIQGTPYNEQFF. CDR3 bases: TGTGCCAGCAGGACCATACAGGGAACACCCTACAATGAGCAGTTCTTC.